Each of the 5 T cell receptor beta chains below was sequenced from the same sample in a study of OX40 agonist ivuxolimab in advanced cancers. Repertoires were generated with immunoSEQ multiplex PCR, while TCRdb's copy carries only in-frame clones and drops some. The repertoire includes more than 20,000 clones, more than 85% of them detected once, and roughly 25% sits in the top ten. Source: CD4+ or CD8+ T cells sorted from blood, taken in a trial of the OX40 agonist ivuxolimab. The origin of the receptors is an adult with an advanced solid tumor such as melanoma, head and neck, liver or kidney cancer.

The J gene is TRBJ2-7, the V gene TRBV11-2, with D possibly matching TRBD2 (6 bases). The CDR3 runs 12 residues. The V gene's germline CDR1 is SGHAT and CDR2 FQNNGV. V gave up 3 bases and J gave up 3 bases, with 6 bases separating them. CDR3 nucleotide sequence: TGTGCCAGCAGCTTCGGGGGCTACGAGCAGTACTTC. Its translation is CASSFGGYEQYF. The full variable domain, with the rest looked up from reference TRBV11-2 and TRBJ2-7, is EAGVAQSPRYKIIEKRQSVAFWCNPISGHATLYWYQQILGQGPKLLIQFQNNGVVDDSQLPKDRFSAERLKGVDSTLKIQPAKLEDSAVYLCASSFGGYEQYFGPGTRLTVT.

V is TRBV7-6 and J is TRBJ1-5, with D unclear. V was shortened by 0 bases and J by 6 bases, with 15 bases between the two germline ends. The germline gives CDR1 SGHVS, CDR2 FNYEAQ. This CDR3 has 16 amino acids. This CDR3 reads CASSLAAMGAGQPQHF. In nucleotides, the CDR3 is TGTGCCAGCAGCTTAGCCGCCATGGGCGCGGGTCAGCCCCAGCATTTT. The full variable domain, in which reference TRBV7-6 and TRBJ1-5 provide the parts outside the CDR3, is GAGVSQSPRYKVTKRGQDVALRCDPISGHVSLYWYRQALGQGPEFLTYFNYEAQQDKSGLPNDRFSAERPEGSISTLTIQRTEQRDSAMYRCASSLAAMGAGQPQHFGDGTRLSIL.

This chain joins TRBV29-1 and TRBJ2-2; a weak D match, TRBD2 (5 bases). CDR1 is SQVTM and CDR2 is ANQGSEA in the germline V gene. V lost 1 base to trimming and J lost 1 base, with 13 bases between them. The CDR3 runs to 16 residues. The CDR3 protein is CSVEVARGGNTGELFF. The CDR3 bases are TGCAGCGTTGAAGTGGCCCGAGGAGGGAACACCGGGGAGCTGTTTTTT.

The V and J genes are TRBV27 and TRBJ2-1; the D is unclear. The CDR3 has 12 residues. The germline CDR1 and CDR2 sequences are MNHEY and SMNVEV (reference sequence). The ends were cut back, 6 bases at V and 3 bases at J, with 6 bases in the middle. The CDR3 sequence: CASSPGYNEQFF. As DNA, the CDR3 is TGTGCCAGCAGCCCCGGCTACAATGAGCAGTTCTTC.

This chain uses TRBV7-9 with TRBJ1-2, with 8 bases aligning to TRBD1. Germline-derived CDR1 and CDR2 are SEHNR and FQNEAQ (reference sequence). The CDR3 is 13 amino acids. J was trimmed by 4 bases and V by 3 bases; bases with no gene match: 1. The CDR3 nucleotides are TGTGCCAGCAGCTTGGACAGGGCCTATGGCTACACCTTC. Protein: CASSLDRAYGYTF.